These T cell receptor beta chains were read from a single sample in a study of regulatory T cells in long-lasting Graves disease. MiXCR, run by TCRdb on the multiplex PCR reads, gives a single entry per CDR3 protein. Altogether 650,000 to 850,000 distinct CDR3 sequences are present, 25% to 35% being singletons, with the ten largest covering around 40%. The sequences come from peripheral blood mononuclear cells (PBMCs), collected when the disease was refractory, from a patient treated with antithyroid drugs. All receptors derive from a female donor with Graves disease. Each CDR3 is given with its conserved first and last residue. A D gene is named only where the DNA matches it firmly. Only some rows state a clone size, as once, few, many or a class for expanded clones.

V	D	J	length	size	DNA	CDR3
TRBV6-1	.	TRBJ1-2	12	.	TGTGCCAGCGGACAGACGAACTATGGCTACACCTTC	CASGQTNYGYTF
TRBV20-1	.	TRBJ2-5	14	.	TGCAGTGCTTACAAACTACAGGGTGAAGAGACCCAGTACTTC	CSAYKLQGEETQYF
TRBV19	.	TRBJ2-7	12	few	TGTGCCAGTAGTATGCTGAGAGACGAGCAGTACTTC	CASSMLRDEQYF
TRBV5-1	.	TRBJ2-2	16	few	TGCGCCAGCAGTAAAGGGACACAAATCAACACCGGGGAGCTGTTTTTT	CASSKGTQINTGELFF
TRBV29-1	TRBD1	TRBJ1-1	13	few	TGCAGCGGCAGGGGGCCAGTGAACACTGAAGCTTTCTTT	CSGRGPVNTEAFF
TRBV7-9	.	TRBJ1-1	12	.	TGTACCAGCAGCGTTGAGAACACTGAAGCTTTCTTT	CTSSVENTEAFF
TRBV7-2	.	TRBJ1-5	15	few	TGTGCCAGCAGCTTAGGGCATCGGAGCTATCAGCCCCAGCATTTT	CASSLGHRSYQPQHF
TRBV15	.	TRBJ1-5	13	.	TGTGCCACCAGTCTCCGCGGTCATCAGCCCCAGCATTTT	CATSLRGHQPQHF
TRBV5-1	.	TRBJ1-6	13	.	TGCGCCAGCGGGGACGGACAAGACTCACCCCTCCACTTT	CASGDGQDSPLHF
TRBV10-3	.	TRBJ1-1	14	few	TGTGCCATCAGTGTTGTAGGGGCCGACACTGAAGCTTTCTTT	CAISVVGADTEAFF
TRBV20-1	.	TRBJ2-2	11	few	TGCAGTGGGGTCCGGGATAGGGAGCTGTTTTTT	CSGVRDRELFF
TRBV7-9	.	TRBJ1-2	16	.	TGTGCCAGCAGTCGTTTAAGGGACGGAACTAACTATGGCTACACCTTC	CASSRLRDGTNYGYTF
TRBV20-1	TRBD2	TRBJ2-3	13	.	TGCAGCGCCGGGACTAGTAGCACAGATACGCAGTATTTT	CSAGTSSTDTQYF
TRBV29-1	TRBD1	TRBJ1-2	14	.	TGCAGCGTTGGACCGGGACAGGGTTTTGGTGGCTACACCTTC	CSVGPGQGFGGYTF
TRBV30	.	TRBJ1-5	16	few	TGTGCCTGGAGTGCTGGAGGAGTCGTGGGGAATCAGCCCCAGCATTTT	CAWSAGGVVGNQPQHF
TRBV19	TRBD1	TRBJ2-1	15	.	TGTGCCAGTAAACTTCAGACAGGGTCGTACAATGAGCAGTTCTTC	CASKLQTGSYNEQFF
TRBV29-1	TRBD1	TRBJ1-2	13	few	TGCAGCGTTGAAAAGGACAGGCACTATGGCTACACCTTC	CSVEKDRHYGYTF
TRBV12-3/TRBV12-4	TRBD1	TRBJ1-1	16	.	TGTGCCAGCAGTTTAGAGGCAGGGGGGGTTTACACTGAAGCTTTCTTT	CASSLEAGGVYTEAFF
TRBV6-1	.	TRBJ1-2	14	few	TGTGCCAGCATAGATTCCGGACGGACCTATGGCTACACCTTC	CASIDSGRTYGYTF
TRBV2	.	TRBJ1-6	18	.	TGTGCCAGCAGTCCCCGAGGACAGACTAGCTCCTATAATTCACCCCTCCACTTT	CASSPRGQTSSYNSPLHF
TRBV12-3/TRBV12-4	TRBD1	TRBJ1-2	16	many	TGTGCCAGCAGTTTAGCGGCAGGGGGTAATAACTATGGCTACACCTTC	CASSLAAGGNNYGYTF
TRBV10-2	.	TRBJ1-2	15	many	TGCGCCAGCAGTGAGTCCGGCAGGGGACCCTATGGCTACACCTTC	CASSESGRGPYGYTF
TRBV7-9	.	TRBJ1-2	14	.	TGTGCCAGCAGCTTAGGAGAGACCTCGAGTGGCTACACCTTC	CASSLGETSSGYTF
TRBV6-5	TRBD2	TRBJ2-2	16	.	TGTGCCAGCAGTTATCAGCGGGAGGTCACACCCGGGGAGCTGTTTTTT	CASSYQREVTPGELFF
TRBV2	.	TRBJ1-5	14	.	TGTGCCGGCAGTGACAGTTTTAGCAATCAGCCCCAGCATTTT	CAGSDSFSNQPQHF
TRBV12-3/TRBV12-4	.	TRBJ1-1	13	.	TGTGCCAGCAGTTTTAAGGCGGACACTGAAGCTTTCTTT	CASSFKADTEAFF
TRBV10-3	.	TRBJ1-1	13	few	TGTGCCAGTGGTGACCAGCCGAACACTGAAGCTTTCTTT	CASGDQPNTEAFF
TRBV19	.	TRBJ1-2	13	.	TGTGCCAGTAGCCCGCGAGTAGGTGTTAGCTACACCTTC	CASSPRVGVSYTF
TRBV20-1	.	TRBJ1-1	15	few	TGCAGTGCTAGAGATCGTCAGGGTGTGGGCACTGAAGCTTTCTTT	CSARDRQGVGTEAFF
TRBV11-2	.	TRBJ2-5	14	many	TGTGCCAGCAGCTTAGTACGGGGGCAAGAGACCCAGTACTTC	CASSLVRGQETQYF
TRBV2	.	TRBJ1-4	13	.	TGTGCATCCGGGGGGGGTTATAATGAAAAACTGTTTTTT	CASGGGYNEKLFF
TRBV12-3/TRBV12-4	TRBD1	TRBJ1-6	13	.	TGTGCCAGCGGAGACAGGGATACGTATCCCCTCCACTTT	CASGDRDTYPLHF
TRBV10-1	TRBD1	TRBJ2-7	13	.	TGCGCCAGCAGTGGGACAGGGGAGAGCGAGCAGTACTTC	CASSGTGESEQYF
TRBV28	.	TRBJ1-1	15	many	TGTGCCAGCAGTTTACCAGGATTATTGAACACTGAAGCTTTCTTT	CASSLPGLLNTEAFF
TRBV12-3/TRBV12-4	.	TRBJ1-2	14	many	TGTGCCAGCAGCCTCGGACAGCCCAACTATGGCTACACCTTC	CASSLGQPNYGYTF
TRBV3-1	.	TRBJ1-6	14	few	TGTGCCAGCAGCCAAAGGACCGCCAATTCACCCCTCCACTTT	CASSQRTANSPLHF
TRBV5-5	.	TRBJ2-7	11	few	TGTGCCAGCATCGATGCCTACGAGCAGTACTTC	CASIDAYEQYF
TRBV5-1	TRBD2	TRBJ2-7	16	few	TGCGCCAGCAGCTTTTCAATGGGGACTAGCGGAGACAAGCAGTACTTC	CASSFSMGTSGDKQYF
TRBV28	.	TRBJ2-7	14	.	TGTGCCAGCAGTTCTGGCGGAGCCTTGCGGGAGCAGTACTTC	CASSSGGALREQYF
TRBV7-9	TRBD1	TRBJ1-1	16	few	TGTGCCAGCAGCTCAGGACAGGGCGGGGGAAACACTGAAGCTTTCTTT	CASSSGQGGGNTEAFF
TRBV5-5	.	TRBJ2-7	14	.	TGTGCCAGCAGCTTGGCCCAGGGAATTTACGAGCAGTACTTC	CASSLAQGIYEQYF